These 26 T cell receptor beta chains share one sample of origin, sequenced in a study of T cells expressing NK-cell markers (TCRdb year 2020). Libraries were constructed by 5' RACE. Data came from an Illumina HiSeq 2000. Following TCRdb reprocessing, every CDR3 protein sequence forms one entry, and DNA is not provided. The sample table holds 550,000 to 600,000 distinct CDR3 sequences. The ten largest clones add up to approximately 3.6% of the sample. Sequencing input: blood T cells: a sorted CD56 or NKG2C T cell subset, CD4+ or CD8+ T cells, or bulk PBMC T cells (not recorded which). All receptors come from a man younger than 35 in good health. Donor details come from another sample of the same person, matched by shared clones.

The chain links TRBV15 to TRBJ2-7. CDR1 is LNHNV, CDR2 YYDKDF, per germline (reference sequence). The CDR3 loop spans 12 amino acids. CDR3 sequence reads: CATSRAQEEQYF.

V and J are TRBV20-1 and TRBJ2-7; TCRdb's D call of TRBD1 is untestable without DNA. Germline V gene lookup returns CDR1 DFQATT and CDR2 SNEGSKA (reference sequence). The CDR3 covers 15 residues. CDR3 in amino acids: CSARAPLIGPYEQYF.

V usage is TRBV27 and J usage is TRBJ1-4; there is no DNA to check the TCRdb D call of TRBD1. Germline V lookup: CDR1 MNHEY, CDR2 SMNVEV (reference sequence). There are 14 residues in the CDR3. CDR3 sequence: CASTGGSSNEKLFF.

The chain carries TRBV7-8 and TRBJ2-5. CDR3 length equals 14 residues. The germline CDR1 and CDR2 sequences are SGHVS and FQNEAQ. CDR3 sequence: CASSPMGVQETQYF.

The chain has TRBV28 and TRBJ2-5; TCRdb selects TRBD1, and the lack of DNA leaves this call unchecked. The CDR3 runs to 13 residues. The germline CDR1 and CDR2 sequences are MDHEN and SYDVKM. CDR3 loop: CASAAGGSKTQYF.

The chain joins TRBV10-3 to TRBJ1-1; TCRdb designates TRBD1, a call that cannot be tested without DNA. Per the germline V gene, CDR1 is ENHRY and CDR2 is SYGVKD. The CDR3 is 17 amino acids. The CDR3 protein is CAISEGGSGQGNTEAFF.

The rearrangement uses TRBV27 and TRBJ1-2; without DNA, the TCRdb call of TRBD1 cannot be checked. In germline, CDR1 is MNHEY, CDR2 SMNVEV (reference sequence). The CDR3 contains 14 residues. Here the CDR3 reads CASSSGTGVSGYTF.

This rearrangement joins TRBV14 to TRBJ2-4; TCRdb lists TRBD1, though no DNA is available to test this call. The germline CDR1 and CDR2 sequences are SGHDN and FVKESK. The CDR3 has 20 residues. The CDR3 spells CASSPSLEKWGNLAKNIQYF.

The rearrangement joins TRBV20-1 to TRBJ2-2; the D call from TCRdb, TRBD2, cannot be confirmed without DNA. The CDR3 sequence is 11 residues long. CDR1 is DFQATT, CDR2 SNEGSKA, per germline (reference sequence). Here the CDR3 reads CSAVKHPQLFF.

This rearrangement joins TRBV12-3 or TRBV12-4 to TRBJ2-3; the D call from TCRdb, TRBD2, cannot be confirmed without DNA. The CDR3 has 14 amino acids. CDR3 residues: CASNPGLAVGTQYF.

The chain employs TRBV12-3 or TRBV12-4 and TRBJ1-1; absent DNA, TCRdb's TRBD1 call cannot be checked. The CDR3 has 14 amino acids. CDR3 amino acids: CASSPYTQNTEAFF.

The rearrangement links TRBV30 to TRBJ2-7; TCRdb designates TRBD1, a call that cannot be tested without DNA. The CDR3 consists of 14 residues. Per germline, CDR1 GTSNPN and CDR2 SVGIG (reference sequence). The CDR3 loop is CAWGARGNRGEQYF.

This chain joins TRBV4-1 and TRBJ2-1. The germline CDR1 and CDR2 sequences are MGHRA and YSYEKL. CDR3 length equals 14 residues. CDR3 protein: CASSQGSAYNEQFF.

The chain has TRBV4-3 and TRBJ2-3; TCRdb selects TRBD2, and the lack of DNA leaves this call unchecked. Per germline, CDR1 LGHNA and CDR2 YSLEER. The CDR3 runs 18 residues. The CDR3 loop reads CASSQDLAGGPRTDTQYF.

This chain connects TRBV11-1 to TRBJ1-1. Germline lookup yields CDR1 SGHAT and CDR2 FQDESV (reference sequence). The length of the CDR3 is 12 residues. The CDR3 is CASSSALTRAFF.

This CDR3 is CASKSQRRNTGELFF. The J gene is TRBJ2-2, the V gene TRBV27; TCRdb proposes TRBD2, but this gene call is untestable without DNA. Germline V gene data show CDR1 as MNHEY and CDR2 as SMNVEV (reference sequence). This CDR3 contains 15 residues.

The chain carries TRBV6-1 and TRBJ1-1; as DNA is missing, the TRBD1 call by TCRdb cannot be tested. Germline V lookup: CDR1 MNHNS, CDR2 SASEGT. CDR3 length: 14 residues. Here the CDR3 reads CASRRDRGNTEAFF.

The CDR3 loop is CATTEDGRKGGTQYF. The chain carries TRBV24-1 and TRBJ2-3. The length of the CDR3 is 15 residues. The germline V gene has CDR1 KGHDR and CDR2 SFDVKD.

The J gene is TRBJ2-1, the V gene TRBV5-1; with no DNA, the TCRdb D assignment of TRBD1 cannot be verified. The length of the CDR3 is 15 residues. Germline loops: CDR1 SGHRS, CDR2 YFSETQ. The CDR3 loop reads CASGSFRESNNEQFF.

The rearrangement uses TRBV5-6 and TRBJ2-7; TCRdb's assignment of TRBD1 cannot be checked, as there is no DNA. CDR1 is SGHDT and CDR2 is YYEEEE in the germline V gene. The CDR3 is 14 amino acids. The CDR3: CASSSDRGQYEQYF.

The chain employs TRBV9 and TRBJ2-2; lacking DNA, the TRBD2 call made by TCRdb goes unchecked. This CDR3 region has 16 residues. The germline gives CDR1 SGDLS, CDR2 YYNGEE. The CDR3: CASSVYRAPSTGELFF.

V and J are TRBV6-1 and TRBJ2-2. Germline assignment: CDR1 MNHNS and CDR2 SASEGT. CDR3 length: 15 amino acids. CDR3 protein: CASTTLNLEPGELFF.

The J gene is TRBJ2-2, the V gene TRBV5-1. The CDR3 covers 17 residues. Germline CDR1 SGHRS, CDR2 YFSETQ. The CDR3 sequence: CASSLARGLPNTGELFF.

V and J are TRBV15 and TRBJ2-2; TCRdb gives TRBD1 as the D gene, but with no DNA this cannot be confirmed. The CDR3 consists of 17 residues. In germline, CDR1 is LNHNV, CDR2 YYDKDF (reference sequence). CDR3 loop: CATSTFHRGQDTGELFF.

The V gene is TRBV27, the J gene TRBJ1-2; TCRdb gives TRBD1 as the D gene, but with no DNA this cannot be confirmed. CDR3 length: 15 amino acids. CDR1 is MNHEY, CDR2 SMNVEV, per germline (reference sequence). CDR3 protein: CASSLRGAAYYGYTF.

The chain carries TRBV7-3 and TRBJ2-2; TCRdb returns TRBD2, unconfirmable since there is no DNA. In germline, CDR1 is SGHTA, CDR2 FQGTGA. The CDR3 loop spans 14 amino acids. CDR3 loop: CASSLTGEGGELFF.